This entry is about one T cell receptor (beta chain). Its antigen is not known. The record originates from a study of identical twins. V lost 6 bases, J lost 7 bases, and 18 bases lay in between. Germline CDR1 is MNHNS and CDR2 is SASEGT. The CDR3 consists of 14 residues. Study conclusions and caveats: Researchers caution that invariant MAIT and iNKT cells could partly confound zero-insertion analyses.

One entry per CDR3 protein, called by TCRdb with MiXCR from the 5' RACE reads. The sample holds hundreds of thousands of distinct CDR3 sequences, approximately 18% seen once. The same specimen was also included in a second study, on T cells expressing NK-cell markers.

This TCR was sampled from a woman under 30 in good health. The chain has TRBV6-1 and TRBJ2-5; tentative D call: TRBD1 (6 bases). The sequenced material came from PBMCs. CDR3 loop: CASRARQAVGTQYF. CDR3 in DNA: TGTGCCAGCAGGGCTCGACAGGCCGTTGGGACCCAGTACTTC.